Included here is one TCR beta chain sequence, with context. The antigen is unknown. Produced via immunoSEQ multiplex PCR; TCRdb's table is partial and in-frame only. The sample holds 150,000 to 200,000 clones, 88% seen once. The data stem from a study of T cell responses to AZD1222 COVID-19 vaccine. Study-wide findings and caveats: The donor group comprised mostly white British people and more females; the analysis possibly underestimated clonal diversity. Spike as a whole was targeted by vaccine-associated CD4 TCRs, dominant at 160-218 and 743-854. Compared with day 0, the breadth and depth of the Spike-specific TCR repertoire rose significantly after two doses of AZD1222. The peak T cell response came first, and repertoires were sampled only after it.

This CDR3 comprises 15 residues. Germline V gives CDR1 LNHDA, CDR2 SQIVND (reference sequence). The V gene lost 5 bases and the J gene lost 4 bases, with 16 bases spanning the gap. The sequence came from an adult who received the AZD1222 COVID-19 vaccine. Sequencing used peripheral blood, obtained 28 days after the second AZD1222 dose. The chain has TRBV19 and TRBJ2-3, with D tentatively TRBD2 (7 bases). The CDR3 DNA is TGTGCCAGTAGTTCGCCAGGGGAGGGCGCAGATACGCAGTATTTT. Its translation is CASSSPGEGADTQYF.